What follows are 7 T cell receptor beta chains derived from one specimen sequenced in a study of T-cell reconstitution after alpha-beta-depleted transplantation in children. Preparation of the TCRbeta library involved a method that used unique molecular identifiers. TCRdb re-called the PCR reads through MiXCR, storing one row per CDR3 protein. Of more than 85,000 distinct CDR3 sequences detected, about 6.8% appear once; the ten largest clones hold about 15%. The material sequenced was PBMCs, taken before TCRalphabeta/CD19-depleted stem cell transplant. The receptors originated from a boy under 10 years old with acute lymphoblastic leukemia, due to receive a stem cell transplant.

In this sample, this clonotype turned up many times. The genes are TRBV7-9 and TRBJ2-1; no clear D. Germline-derived CDR1 and CDR2 are SEHNR and FQNEAQ (reference sequence). With 5 bases removed from V and 1 base from J, the gap between germline ends came to 6 bases. The CDR3 covers 13 residues. CDR3 sequence reads: CASSRPSYNEQFF. CDR3 nucleotides: TGTGCCAGCAGCAGGCCTTCCTACAATGAGCAGTTCTTC.

On this clonotype itself: A much larger clonotype is one base distant, so this may be a read error. The chain joins TRBV20-1 to TRBJ1-5; TRBD1 aligns across 9 bases. Germline V gives CDR1 DFQATT, CDR2 SNEGSKA (reference sequence). This CDR3 contains 18 residues. CDR3 loop: CCARDGGTGLYSNQPQHF. CDR3 nucleotides: TGCTGTGCTAGAGATGGGGGGACAGGGCTTTATAGCAATCAGCCCCAGCATTTT.

The rearrangement uses TRBV11-2 and TRBJ2-5; 14 positions agree with TRBD2. The trim removed 5 bases at V and 2 bases at J, leaving 13 bases unmatched. CDR3 length: 19 amino acids. The V gene's germline CDR1 is SGHAT and CDR2 FQNNGV. The CDR3 nucleotides read TGTGCCAGCAGCGCGGGGGTACGACTAGCGGGGGGGCTTCAAGAGACCCAGTACTTC. Encoded protein: CASSAGVRLAGGLQETQYF.

This clonotype was seen many times. The rearrangement uses TRBV10-1 and TRBJ1-5; D unresolved. V lost 2 bases, J lost 5 bases, and 7 bases lay in between. Germline V gene lookup returns CDR1 WNHNN and CDR2 SYGVQD (reference sequence). The CDR3 contains 13 residues. CDR3 DNA sequence: TGCGCCAGCAGTGAGGACATTTATCAGCCCCAGCATTTT. Encoded protein: CASSEDIYQPQHF.

This rearrangement joins TRBV7-2 to TRBJ1-5; 7 nucleotides line up with TRBD1. J was trimmed by 6 bases and V by 4 bases; bases with no gene match: 3. The V gene's germline CDR1 is SGHTA and CDR2 FQGNSA. The CDR3 is made up of 13 amino acids. The CDR3 nucleotides read TGTGCCAGCAGCTCCGACAGGGTTCAGCCCCAGCATTTT. This translates into CASSSDRVQPQHF. Full variable domain (rest looked up from reference TRBV7-2 and TRBJ1-5): GAGVSQSPSNKVTEKGKDVELRCDPISGHTALYWYRQSLGQGLEFLIYFQGNSAPDKSGLPSDRFSAERTGGSVSTLTIQRTQQEDSAVYLCASSSDRVQPQHFGDGTRLSIL.

This clonotype was seen repeatedly, ten times or more. The chain employs TRBV6-4 and TRBJ2-2; tentatively, D is TRBD1 or TRBD2 (5 bases each). V was pared by 4 bases and J by 6 bases, with 6 bases between. Germline CDR1 reads MRHNA; CDR2 reads SNTAGT. This CDR3 contains 12 residues. The CDR3 DNA reads as TGTGCCAGCAGTGGAGGGGCCGGGGAGCTGTTTTTT. Protein: CASSGGAGELFF.

This clonotype was seen only a few times. This chain links TRBV10-3 with TRBJ2-6; D not resolved. The CDR3 loop spans 12 amino acids. Trimming took 10 bases from V and 2 from J, leaving 6 bases between them. Germline CDR1 and CDR2: ENHRY and SYGVKD. The CDR3 is CATQPGANVLTF. For the CDR3, the DNA is TGTGCCACCCAGCCTGGGGCCAACGTCCTGACTTTC.